This T cell receptor beta chain was observed in a study of blood T cell repertoires in COVID-19. At the level of the study: From T cells, B-cell-depleted T cells, or PBMCs came the material, which was cDNA or gDNA.

This clone occurred a few times. There are 14 residues in the CDR3. CDR1 MDHEN and CDR2 SYDVKM come from the germline V gene. The V end was cut by 3 bases, the J end by 7 bases, with 13 bases between. Method: immunoSEQ multiplex PCR; TCRdb's copy keeps in-frame clones and lacks some. Of tens of thousands of clones listed, 60% to 85% are singletons. The rearrangement uses TRBV28 and TRBJ1-5; TRBD1 is a possible D gene (5 bases). This TCR was recovered from a man in his sixties or seventies with acute or convalescent COVID-19. Sequences were obtained from peripheral blood. The DNA of the CDR3 is TGTGCCAGCAGTTTGATCGGGGGGTGGCAGCCCCAGCATTTT. This encodes CASSLIGGWQPQHF. Using reference TRBV28 and TRBJ1-5 for the parts outside the CDR3, the full variable domain is DVKVTQSSRYLVKRTGEKVFLECVQDMDHENMFWYRQDPGLGLRLIYFSYDVKMKEKGDIPEGYSVSREKKERFSLILESASTNQTSMYLCASSLIGGWQPQHFGDGTRLSIL.